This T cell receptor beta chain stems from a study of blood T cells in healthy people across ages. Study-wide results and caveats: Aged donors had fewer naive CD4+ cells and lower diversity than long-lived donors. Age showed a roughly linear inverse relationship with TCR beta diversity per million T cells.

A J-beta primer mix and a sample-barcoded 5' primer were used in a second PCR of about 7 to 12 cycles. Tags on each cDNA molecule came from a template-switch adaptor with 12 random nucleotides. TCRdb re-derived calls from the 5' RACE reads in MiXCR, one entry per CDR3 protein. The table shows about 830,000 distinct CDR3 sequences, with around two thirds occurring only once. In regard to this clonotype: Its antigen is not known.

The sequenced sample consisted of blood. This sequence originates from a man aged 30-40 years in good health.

CDR3 bases: TGTGCCAGCAGCTTAGGGGTGGGGACGGGATCCTACGAGCAGTACTTC. The encoded protein is CASSLGVGTGSYEQYF. V gene TRBV7-7 combines with J gene TRBJ2-7; D is perhaps TRBD1 or TRBD2 (5 bases each). Trimming shortened V by 1 base and J by 1 base, and 14 bases separated the two germline ends. The CDR3 contains 16 residues. The germline CDR1 and CDR2 sequences are SSHAT and FNYEAQ (reference sequence).